The 26 T cell receptor beta chains below come from one sample, sequenced in a study of early T cells in non-severe SARS-CoV-2 infection. MiXCR, run by TCRdb on the 5' RACE reads, gives a single entry per CDR3 protein. The sample includes about 20,000 distinct CDR3 sequences, about 4.9% seen only once; the top ten take less than 5.5%. Specimen: whole blood. The receptors were sampled from an adult who was a healthcare worker with PCR-confirmed SARS-CoV-2 infection or an uninfected control (not recorded which).

The V gene is TRBV7-8, the J gene TRBJ2-1; TRBD2 matches at 9 bases. Germline CDR1 reads SGHVS; CDR2 reads FQNEAQ. Losses at the gene ends were 4 bases for V and 5 bases for J; bases not matched to a gene: 6. The CDR3 runs to 15 residues. The CDR3 region is CASSYSGSYHNEQFF. CDR3 nucleotide sequence: TGTGCCAGCAGCTATAGCGGGAGTTACCACAATGAGCAGTTCTTC.

The table lists this clonotype with many counts. The chain has TRBV20-1 and TRBJ2-1, with D perhaps matching TRBD2 (7 bases). CDR1 and CDR2 (germline): DFQATT, SNEGSKA (reference sequence). Trimming cost V 6 bases and J 13 bases, with 22 bases left between them. The CDR3 totals 13 residues. The CDR3 nucleotides are TGCAGTGCCACACGGGGGGCAGACAACTTACAGTTCTTC. Its translation: CSATRGADNLQFF.

In its sample, this clonotype was seen many times. The chain couples TRBV2 to TRBJ2-5, with TRBD2 matching 7 bases. Looked up from germline, CDR1 is SNHLY and CDR2 is FYNNEI. There are 14 residues in the CDR3. Trimming removed 4 bases from V and 1 base from J; junction bases left unmatched: 3. This chain's CDR3 is CASSVSSGQETQYF. The CDR3 DNA reads as TGTGCCAGCAGTGTGTCTAGCGGCCAAGAGACCCAGTACTTC.

The J gene is TRBJ1-5, the V gene TRBV3-1; no clear D gene. Germline V CDR1 and CDR2: LGHDT, YNNKEL (reference sequence). CDR3 length: 12 amino acids. Trimming removed 1 base at V and 6 bases at J, with 4 bases between. Here the CDR3 DNA reads TGTGCCAGCAGCCAAGCGGCTCAGCCCCAGCATTTT. Translated: CASSQAAQPQHF. Looking up the rest from reference TRBV3-1 and TRBJ1-5 gives the full variable domain: DTAVSQTPKYLVTQMGNDKSIKCEQNLGHDTMYWYKQDSKKFLKIMFSYNNKELIINETVPNRFSPKSPDKAHLNLHINSLELGDSAVYFCASSQAAQPQHFGDGTRLSIL.

This clonotype was counted a few times. V is TRBV4-1 and J is TRBJ1-1; 8 nucleotides match TRBD1. The ends lost 5 bases at V and 4 bases at J; junction bases unmatched: 3. The CDR3 totals 13 residues. Germline CDR1 is MGHRA and CDR2 is YSYEKL. The CDR3 reads CASSSQGATEAFF. The CDR3 coding sequence is TGCGCCAGCAGCTCCCAGGGGGCCACTGAAGCTTTCTTT.

This clonotype is medium-sized in the sample. CDR3 nucleotide sequence: TGCAGTCTCCTAGGGGACAGTTCCTACAATGAGCAGTTCTTC. Amino acid sequence: CSLLGDSSYNEQFF. The V call is TRBV20-1, the J call TRBJ2-1, with 7 bases identical to TRBD1. The ends lost 8 bases at V and 1 base at J; junction bases unmatched: 8. Germline CDR1 DFQATT, CDR2 SNEGSKA (reference sequence). The CDR3 sequence is 14 residues long.

The chain is built from TRBV20-1 and TRBJ2-1; 12 bases map to TRBD1. CDR1 and CDR2 from the germline V gene are DFQATT and SNEGSKA (reference sequence). The CDR3 consists of 14 residues. Trimming cost V 7 bases and J 8 bases; bases outside gene matches: 9. CDR3 DNA sequence: TGCAGTGTCCAGGGGACAGGGGGCTCGGATGAGCAGTTCTTC. This sequence encodes CSVQGTGGSDEQFF.

This clonotype was detected many times. The chain is built from TRBV7-6 and TRBJ2-2; D may correspond to TRBD1 or TRBD2 (5 bases each). This CDR3 region has 15 residues. CDR1 is SGHVS, CDR2 FNYEAQ, per germline. Deletions cut 3 bases from V and 1 base from J, with 9 bases between. The CDR3, as DNA: TGTGCCAGCAGCTTGGGACCGGGGAACACCGGGGAGCTGTTTTTT. Translation gives CASSLGPGNTGELFF.

This clonotype has at least ten counts. The chain combines TRBV20-1 with TRBJ2-3; D not certain. V was clipped by 0 bases and J by 1 base, with 11 bases between them. The CDR3 spans 15 residues. Germline V gene data show CDR1 as DFQATT and CDR2 as SNEGSKA (reference sequence). CDR3 nucleotide sequence: TGCAGTGCTAGAGATCTTAACCGACGCACAGATACGCAGTATTTT. This sequence encodes CSARDLNRRTDTQYF.

The V and J genes are TRBV11-3 and TRBJ2-1; D assignment may be TRBD1 or TRBD2 (5 bases each). The CDR3 totals 15 residues. The ends were cut back, 1 base at V and 7 bases at J, with 14 bases in the middle. From germline, CDR1 is SGHNT and CDR2 YENEEA. This CDR3 is CASSLGPGTKNEQFF. The CDR3 DNA is TGTGCCAGCAGCTTAGGTCCCGGGACCAAGAATGAGCAGTTCTTC.

This clonotype occurred many times. CDR3 in DNA: TGCGCCAGCAGCCCATTAGTAGGAGAGACCCAGTACTTC. Translation gives CASSPLVGETQYF. The chain carries TRBV5-1 and TRBJ2-5; D is ambiguous. The germline V and J ends were trimmed by 4 bases and 4 bases, with 11 bases remaining between them. Germline loops: CDR1 SGHRS, CDR2 YFSETQ. The CDR3 consists of 13 residues.

This clonotype has at least ten counts. J is TRBJ2-1 and V is TRBV18; D remains ambiguous. Looked up from germline, CDR1 is KGHSH and CDR2 is LQKENI. The CDR3 is 14 residues long. The V end lost 6 bases, the J end lost 6 bases, and 15 bases lay between the germline ends. The CDR3 here is CASSPHPPPNEQFF. The CDR3 DNA follows: TGTGCCAGCTCCCCCCACCCACCGCCCAATGAGCAGTTCTTC. Full variable domain (missing parts from reference TRBV18 and TRBJ2-1): NAGVMQNPRHLVRRRGQEARLRCSPMKGHSHVYWYRQLPEEGLKFMVYLQKENIIDESGMPKERFSAEFPKEGPSILRIQQVVRGDSAAYFCASSPHPPPNEQFFGPGTRLTVL.

This chain connects TRBV10-2 to TRBJ1-1; D is ambiguous. Per germline, CDR1 WSHSY and CDR2 SAAADI. CDR3 length: 12 amino acids. V was clipped by 0 bases and J by 1 base, with 0 bases between them. The CDR3, as DNA: TGCGCCAGCAGTGAGTCGAACACTGAAGCTTTCTTT. Its protein is CASSESNTEAFF.

This clonotype showed up many times. V and J are TRBV7-9 and TRBJ1-1, with no clear D. The CDR3 covers 12 residues. V lost 5 bases and J lost 4, with 8 bases in between. CDR1 is SEHNR, CDR2 FQNEAQ, per germline (reference sequence). In DNA form, the CDR3 reads TGTGCCAGCAGCCTTCTTCTCACTGAAGCTTTCTTT. It translates to CASSLLLTEAFF.

This clonotype came up many times. The gene calls are TRBV20-1 and TRBJ2-3; D unclear. CDR3 length equals 16 residues. V lost 1 base, J lost 3 bases, and 17 bases lay in between. Germline CDR1 DFQATT, CDR2 SNEGSKA (reference sequence). This CDR3 reads CSARVSVAERTDTQYF. For the CDR3, the DNA is TGCAGTGCTAGAGTTTCGGTGGCGGAGCGTACAGATACGCAGTATTTT.

The chain couples TRBV9 to TRBJ2-7; D is ambiguous. Looked up from germline, CDR1 is SGDLS and CDR2 is YYNGEE. The ends were cut back, 0 bases at V and 0 bases at J, with 10 bases in the middle. CDR3 length equals 15 residues. The CDR3 DNA sequence: TGTGCCAGCAGCGTAGAGCGAGAGTCCTCCTACGAGCAGTACTTC. Translated: CASSVERESSYEQYF.

In this sample, this clonotype turned up many times. The chain couples TRBV29-1 to TRBJ2-1; TRBD1 is a possible D gene (6 bases). This CDR3 is built from 14 residues. Germline V gene sequence: CDR1 SQVTM, CDR2 ANQGSEA. Between the trimmed V and J ends, which lost 1 base and 4 bases, there was a span of 11 bases. This CDR3 reads CSVEAADRYNEQFF. Here the CDR3 DNA reads TGCAGCGTTGAAGCAGCGGACAGATACAATGAGCAGTTCTTC.

Points on this clonotype: A much larger clone differs by one base, so this may be a read error. Without the conserved terminal phenylalanine or tryptophan, this CDR3 likely stems from a read error. This chain joins TRBV5-4 and TRBJ2-5, with unresolved D. The CDR3 has 13 residues. Looked up from germline, CDR1 is SGHNT and CDR2 is YYREEE (reference sequence). V dropped 5 bases and J dropped 1 base, with 9 bases sitting between them. The CDR3 protein is CASRSRVQETQYS. The DNA for the CDR3 is TGTGCCAGCAGAAGCCGGGTCCAAGAGACCCAGTACTCC.

Ten or more counts support this clonotype. At one end the junction does not follow the germline gene, possibly because of a read error. The J gene is TRBJ2-5, the V gene TRBV6-6, with 12 bases lining up with TRBD2. Germline-derived CDR1 and CDR2 are MNHNY and SVGAGI (reference sequence). The CDR3 length is 16 residues. CDR3 protein: CACSPTSGGNQETQYF. CDR3 nucleotides: TGTGCCTGCAGCCCAACTAGCGGGGGGAACCAAGAGACCCAGTACTTC.

In its sample, this clonotype was seen many times. The chain combines TRBV6-1 with TRBJ2-2; D not certain. Trimming took 0 bases from V and 5 from J, leaving 4 bases between them. The CDR3 consists of 13 residues. The V gene's germline CDR1 is MNHNS and CDR2 SASEGT. The CDR3 nucleotides read TGTGCCAGCAGTGAAGCGCGAACCGGGGAGCTGTTTTTT. Amino acid sequence: CASSEARTGELFF.

This clonotype has ten or more counts. The rearrangement uses TRBV3-1 and TRBJ2-3, with unresolved D. Germline V CDR1 and CDR2: LGHDT, YNNKEL (reference sequence). The V end lost 3 bases, the J end lost 4 bases, and 14 bases lay between the germline ends. CDR3 length: 15 amino acids. The CDR3 DNA is TGTGCCAGCAGCCAGCGTGTCCAACTCCCAGATACGCAGTATTTT. Amino acid sequence: CASSQRVQLPDTQYF.

The sample holds many counts of this clonotype. The chain recombines TRBV5-1 with TRBJ2-2; no clear D. With 2 bases removed from V and 1 base from J, the gap between germline ends came to 12 bases. The CDR3 runs to 16 residues. The germline V gene encodes CDR1 SGHRS and CDR2 YFSETQ. CDR3: CASSLFAAENTGELFF. CDR3 bases: TGCGCCAGCAGCTTATTCGCGGCAGAGAACACCGGGGAGCTGTTTTTT.

At least ten counts were recorded for this clonotype. This rearrangement joins TRBV9 to TRBJ1-3, with D possibly being TRBD1 (6 bases). The CDR3 loop spans 17 amino acids. V was cut by 2 bases and J by 0 bases, with 15 bases left in between. Germline values: CDR1 SGDLS, CDR2 YYNGEE. This CDR3 reads CASSVVPWTASGNTIYF. The CDR3 DNA reads TGTGCCAGCAGCGTCGTCCCTTGGACAGCCTCTGGAAACACCATATATTTT.

This rearrangement joins TRBV4-1 to TRBJ2-1, with D perhaps TRBD2 (5 bases). The CDR3 runs 16 residues. Germline assignment: CDR1 MGHRA and CDR2 YSYEKL. V lost 0 bases and J 3 bases, leaving 12 bases between the germline ends. The CDR3 loop reads CASSQDLSGFYNEQFF. The CDR3, as DNA: TGCGCCAGCAGCCAAGATCTGAGCGGCTTCTACAATGAGCAGTTCTTC.

There are a few counts of this clonotype. The rearrangement joins TRBV13 to TRBJ2-3, with 8 bases matching TRBD1. Germline V gene sequence: CDR1 PRHDT, CDR2 FYEKMQ (reference sequence). CDR3 length: 14 residues. V gave up 5 bases and J gave up 4 bases; unmatched junction bases: 5. The CDR3 region has the DNA TGTGCCAGCAGCCCTGGACAGGGAGCAGATACGCAGTATTTT. Residues: CASSPGQGADTQYF.

At least ten counts were recorded for this clonotype. The CDR3 DNA sequence: TGTGCCAGCAGCTTACAGGGCGGTGGCTACACCTTC. Its protein product is CASSLQGGGYTF. The chain recombines TRBV9 with TRBJ1-2; tentatively, D is TRBD1 (6 bases). The CDR3 is made up of 12 amino acids. V lost 4 bases and J lost 7, with 11 bases in between. Germline loops: CDR1 SGDLS, CDR2 YYNGEE.